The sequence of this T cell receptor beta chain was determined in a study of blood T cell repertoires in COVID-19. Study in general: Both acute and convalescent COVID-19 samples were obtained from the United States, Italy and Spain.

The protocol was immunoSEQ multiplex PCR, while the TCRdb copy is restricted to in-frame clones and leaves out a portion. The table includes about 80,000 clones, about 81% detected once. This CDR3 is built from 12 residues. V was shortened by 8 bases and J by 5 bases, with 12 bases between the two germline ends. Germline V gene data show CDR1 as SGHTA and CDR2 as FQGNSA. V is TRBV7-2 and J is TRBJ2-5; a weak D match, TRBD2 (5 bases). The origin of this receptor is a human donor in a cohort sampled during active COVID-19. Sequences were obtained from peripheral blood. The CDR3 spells CASPLGGETQYF. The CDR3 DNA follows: TGTGCCAGCCCTCTAGGAGGCGAGACCCAGTACTTC.